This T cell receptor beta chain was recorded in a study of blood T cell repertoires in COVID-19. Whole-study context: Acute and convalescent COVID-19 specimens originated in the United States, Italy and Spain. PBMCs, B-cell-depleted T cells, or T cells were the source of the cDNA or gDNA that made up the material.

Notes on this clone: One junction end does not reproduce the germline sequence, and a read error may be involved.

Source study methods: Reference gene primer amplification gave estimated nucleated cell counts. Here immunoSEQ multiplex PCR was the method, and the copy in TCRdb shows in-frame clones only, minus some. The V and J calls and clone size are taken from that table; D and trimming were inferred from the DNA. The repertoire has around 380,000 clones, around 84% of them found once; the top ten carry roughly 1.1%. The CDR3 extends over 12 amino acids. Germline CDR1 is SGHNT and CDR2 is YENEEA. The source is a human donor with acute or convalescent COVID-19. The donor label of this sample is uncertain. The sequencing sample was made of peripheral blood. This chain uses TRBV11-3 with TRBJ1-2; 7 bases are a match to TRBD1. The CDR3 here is CASSLGPGQRYF. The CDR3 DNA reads TGTGCCAGCAGCTTAGGCCCGGGACAGAGGTACTTC.